This TCR beta chain originates from a study of cytomegalovirus exposure and HLA in healthy donors. The PCR had 60 Vbeta and 13 Jbeta primers. In the original workflow: Later work found about 80 million unique TCR beta chains, with 9.5 million to 11 million shared. Using immunoSEQ multiplex PCR, the repertoire was profiled, and TCRdb retains in-frame clones only, with some absent. The D gene and trimming were derived from the DNA, and the V and J assignments and clone size from that table. This sample's table has some 150,000 clones. The TCR was taken from a woman younger than 30 in good health and CMV-seronegative. The sample consisted of PBMCs.

The CDR3 DNA is TGTGCCATCACCGGGACAGGGGTAAAAGGAACCGGGGAGCTGTTTTTT. It translates to CAITGTGVKGTGELFF. The V call is TRBV10-3, the J call TRBJ2-2; 10 nucleotides line up with TRBD1. Trimming removed 7 bases from V and 5 bases from J; junction bases left unmatched: 10. Germline assignment: CDR1 ENHRY and CDR2 SYGVKD. The CDR3 sequence is 16 residues long.